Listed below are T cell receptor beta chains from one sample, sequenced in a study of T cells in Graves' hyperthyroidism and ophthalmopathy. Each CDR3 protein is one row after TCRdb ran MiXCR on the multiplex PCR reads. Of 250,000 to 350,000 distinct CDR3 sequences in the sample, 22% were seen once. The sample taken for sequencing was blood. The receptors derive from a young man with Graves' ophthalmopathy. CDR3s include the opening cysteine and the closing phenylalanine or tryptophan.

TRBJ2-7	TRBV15	CATSNGVEYEQYF
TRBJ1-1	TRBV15	CATSRDWAGNTEAFF
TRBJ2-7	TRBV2	CASMNYEQYF
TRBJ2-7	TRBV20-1	CSANPLVYEQYF
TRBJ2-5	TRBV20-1	CSARVYRGVQETQYF
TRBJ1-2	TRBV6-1	CASSPLGSGYGYTF
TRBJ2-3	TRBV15	CATSRARGSQADTQYF
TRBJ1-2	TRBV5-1	CASSLEGIPNYGYTF
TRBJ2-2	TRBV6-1	CASSTRVGSPTGELFF
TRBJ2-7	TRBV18	CASSPTNLGVYEQYF
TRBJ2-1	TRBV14	CASSQPRQVPYNEQFF
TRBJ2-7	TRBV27	CASSFGGVSSYEQYF
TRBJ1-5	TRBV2	CASSDRDNSQPQHF
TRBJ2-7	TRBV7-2	CASSFGGGRIEQYF
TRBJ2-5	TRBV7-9	CASNLHQSGVSEETQYF
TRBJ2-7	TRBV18	CASSPMAGGYEQYF
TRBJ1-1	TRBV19	CASSPTGGWSTEAFF
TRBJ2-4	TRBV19	CASSFTGTGYQKNIQYF
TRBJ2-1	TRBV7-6	CASSLVVGEAEQFF
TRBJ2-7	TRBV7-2	CASSLGLAGGPFLYEQYF
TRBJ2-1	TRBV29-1	CSVEDRGAGALYNEQFF
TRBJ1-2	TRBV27	CASSLSVQPNYGYTF
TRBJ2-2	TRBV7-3	CASSPKGTGELFF
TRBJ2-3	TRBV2	CASNRRGSGSDTQYF
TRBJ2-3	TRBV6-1	CATSPQGLADTDTQYF
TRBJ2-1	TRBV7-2	CASSLVLSGRAGIEQFF
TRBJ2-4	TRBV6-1	CASSDRTGGSKNIQYF
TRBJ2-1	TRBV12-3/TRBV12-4	CASRPIAGGVGNEQFF
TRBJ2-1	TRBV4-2	CASSQGQGVAAYNEQFF
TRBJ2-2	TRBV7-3	CASSPRGVSGELFF
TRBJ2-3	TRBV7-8	CASSLGVGDTQYF
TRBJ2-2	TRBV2	CASMQNTNTGELFF
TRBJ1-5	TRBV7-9	CASGGPNQPQHF
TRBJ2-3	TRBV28	CASSLRSSDTQYF
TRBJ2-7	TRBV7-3	CASSFASGAYEQYF
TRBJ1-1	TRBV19	CASSARQRTLNTEAFF
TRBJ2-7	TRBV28	CASSLETYEQYF
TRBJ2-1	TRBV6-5	CASSYSGTGITNEQFF
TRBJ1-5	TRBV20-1	CSARDPGAVQPQHF
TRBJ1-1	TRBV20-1	CSASEGGPTEAFF
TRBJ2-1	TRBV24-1	CATSGRAYYNEQFF
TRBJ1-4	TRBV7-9	CASSLGGGGNEKLFF
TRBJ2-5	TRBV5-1	CASSGGPGETQYF
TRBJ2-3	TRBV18	CASSPIGSSTDTQYF
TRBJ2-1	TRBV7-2	CASGRLGYNEQFF